This T cell receptor beta chain was retrieved from a study of T cell repertoires in ileal Crohn's disease (dated by TCRdb to between 2018 and 2021). A note on the overall study: Median disease duration was around eight years, and about a third of patients were identified as active smokers at the time of surgery. Every patient underwent surgery because of a complication, which was stricturing disease in around 61% and penetrating disease in around 39%. Roughly half of the patients were given postoperative therapy, with about a dozen receiving thiopurines and some 19 receiving anti-TNF agents. A prospective multicentre cohort supplied the 50 or so Crohn's disease patients whose TCR repertoires were analysed. The study was conducted in parallel with a multicentre cohort built to find predictors of early endoscopic recurrence after ileocolonic resection. A Rutgeerts score above i0 was used to define endoscopic postoperative recurrence. A total of around 170 mucosal samples from about 57 patients were sequenced, collected from several sites on the surgical specimen as well as at postoperative endoscopy. General conclusions and limits of the study: Compared with non-smokers, patients who were active smokers at surgery showed a significantly higher proportion of clonal expansions (25.9% vs 17.9%, p=0.02). Compared with CD4 T cells, sorted CD8 T cells held more high-frequency clones, which suggests that the mucosal expansions were mostly CD8. Higher high-frequency clone percentages at surgery were associated with endoscopic recurrence; all patients with clonality above 26.8% (18/57) had recurrence. Only a subgroup of patients, of unstated size, had their mucosal CD4 and CD8 T cells sorted and sequenced.

Eligible patients were adults with ileal or ileocolonic Crohn's disease who had an indication for ileocolonic resection. Whole ileal mucosal biopsies were kept frozen at -80 degrees C prior to DNA extraction. A TRizol-based method was used to extract genomic DNA from the frozen whole biopsies, and the DNA was quantified with a NanoDrop 2000 spectrophotometer. Approximately 550 nanograms of biopsy DNA per sample were submitted for commercial TCRB immunosequencing. A two-step, amplification bias-controlled multiplex PCR was used by Adaptive Biotechnology to amplify CDR3 regions from genomic DNA. In the first PCR, primers covered every V and J gene segment, and in the second PCR, barcodes and Illumina adapters were added. CDR3 libraries were sequenced on an Illumina instrument. Turning to the authors' computational methods: The analysis drew on both the pipelines supplied by the vendor and custom analysis of the raw data in R/Bioconductor running R version 3.3.0. Clonality, which ranges from 0 to 1, was calculated as the inverse of the normalised Shannon entropy across all productive clones. The repertoire share taken up by the top 100 clones defined high-frequency clones, and only clones that passed a 95% confidence test were kept. Repertoire diversity was measured with the Simpson index, and overlap between samples was measured with the Morisita-Horn index. TCRdb took over this immuneACCESS table, retaining in-frame rearrangements with V and J assigned. Such tables are incomplete; in checked studies, under half of the missing clones stem from an unresolved V gene, and the remainder is unexplained. D and trimming come from the DNA, and the V and J calls and clone size come from that table. A total of some 12,000 clones appear in this sample, around 78% of them only once. Of the sample, 4.5% is held by the ten largest clones.

As regards this clone: The antigen it binds to is not known. Per-base qualities were not stored, and no clone one base away is much larger.

The clonotype comes from an adult with Crohn's disease. Sequencing used ileal tissue.

The nucleotide sequence reads TGTGCCAGCAGTGGAGGGAAGGAGTTGAACACTGAAGCTTTCTTT. This is translated as CASSGGKELNTEAFF. The chain is made from TRBV6-1 and TRBJ1-1; the D gene cannot be named for sure. Measured from the cysteine to the phenylalanine, the CDR3 is 15 residues long. Of the read, only the CDR3 DNA is kept; its 45 bases are in frame from base 1. The V and J ends are trimmed by 4 bases and 0 bases, leaving 12 bases between them. Taken from the germline V gene, the CDR1 and CDR2 loops are MNHNS and SASEGT.